Presented here are 5 T cell receptor beta chains from one specimen sequenced in a study of blood T cell repertoires in COVID-19. TCRdb's copy holds only in-frame clones and misses some; the assay was immunoSEQ multiplex PCR. This sample carries about 70,000 clones, roughly 80% of them seen once, and the ten largest clones take roughly 4.8%. The sequencing sample was made of peripheral blood. These receptors were collected from a woman of 80 years or more with active or convalescent COVID-19.

Notes on this clone: A junction end diverges from the germline sequence, so it may reflect a read error. The rearrangement links TRBV5-6 to TRBJ2-3; 8 nucleotides agree with TRBD2. This CDR3 has 12 amino acids. Germline loops: CDR1 SGHDT, CDR2 YYEEEE. The chain's CDR3 is CASSLPAGEPAF. CDR3 bases: TGTGCCAGCAGCTTGCCAGCGGGAGAGCCTGCGTTT.

This chain connects TRBV7-2 to TRBJ1-6; no reliable D call. The V end lost 3 bases, the J end lost 4 bases, and 4 bases lay between the germline ends. Germline V gene lookup returns CDR1 SGHTA and CDR2 FQGNSA. The CDR3 is 13 amino acids. CDR3 coding DNA: TGTGCCAGCAGCTTGAGATATAATTCACCCCTCCACTTT. Protein product: CASSLRYNSPLHF.

This clone was seen more than once but under ten times. The chain is built from TRBV4-1 and TRBJ2-2, with 8 bases identical to TRBD1. The CDR3 contains 18 residues. J lost 4 bases, V lost 0 bases, and 10 bases had no gene match. Germline V gene lookup returns CDR1 MGHRA and CDR2 YSYEKL. The CDR3, as DNA: TGCGCCAGCAGCCAAGAACTGGGCAGGGGGCAGGCCACCGGGGAGCTGTTTTTT. This sequence encodes CASSQELGRGQATGELFF.

The chain employs TRBV10-3 and TRBJ1-3, with TRBD1 matching over 8 bases. The CDR3 totals 14 residues. The junction had 3 bases not matched to a gene; V was cut back by 6 bases and J by 2 bases. Per the germline V gene, CDR1 is ENHRY and CDR2 is SYGVKD. CDR3 sequence: CAIRDRVAGNTIYF. In DNA form, the CDR3 reads TGTGCCATCAGGGACAGGGTCGCTGGAAACACCATATATTTT.

The chain has TRBV5-1 and TRBJ1-2; no clear D gene. Trimming left V 2 bases short and J 0 bases short, with 17 bases between. The V gene's germline CDR1 is SGHRS and CDR2 YFSETQ. CDR3 length equals 17 residues. The CDR3 bases are TGCGCCAGCAGCTTAGATTTCAAGGGCGGGACTAACTATGGCTACACCTTC. This encodes CASSLDFKGGTNYGYTF.